A single sample gave rise to the 7 T cell receptor beta chains below, sequenced in a study of CD8+ T cells in alopecia areata. Extracted RNA was reverse transcribed, and the resulting cDNA served as sequencing template. The table came from immunoSEQ multiplex PCR; TCRdb's copy has only in-frame clones and leaves some out. In the table there are about 200,000 clones, about 60% of which are singletons. The specimen comprised CD4+ T cells sorted from blood, sampled at week 0. These receptors all stem from a human donor with alopecia areata.

This chain joins TRBV4-2 and TRBJ2-1, with 9 bases identical to TRBD1. The junction had 5 bases not matched to a gene; V was cut back by 0 bases and J by 5 bases. From germline, CDR1 is LGHNA and CDR2 YNFKEQ. This CDR3 is built from 16 residues. The DNA of the CDR3 is TGTGCCAGCAGCCAAGAGGCGACAGGGGGGGACAATGAGCAGTTCTTC. Its translation: CASSQEATGGDNEQFF.

J is TRBJ2-7 and V is TRBV30; TRBD2 matches 10 bases. The CDR3 consists of 14 residues. Germline trimming cut 7 bases from V and 0 bases from J; bases unmatched to any gene: 6. In germline, CDR1 is GTSNPN, CDR2 SVGIG (reference sequence). The CDR3 nucleotides are TGTGCCTCCCTAGCGGGAGACCTCTCCTACGAGCAGTACTTC. Translated, it gives CASLAGDLSYEQYF.

The rearrangement joins TRBV15 to TRBJ2-3, with TRBD2 matching over 10 bases. Germline V gene lookup returns CDR1 LNHNV and CDR2 YYDKDF (reference sequence). V was clipped by 4 bases and J by 4 bases; unmatched bases: 17. The CDR3 is made up of 19 amino acids. The CDR3: CATSTRRAGGPIDPDTQYF. In nucleotides, the CDR3 is TGTGCCACCAGCACCCGCCGAGCGGGAGGGCCCATTGACCCAGATACGCAGTATTTT.

The chain employs TRBV29-1 and TRBJ2-4, with D possibly TRBD1 on 5 matching bases. Germline V gene data show CDR1 as SQVTM and CDR2 as ANQGSEA. CDR3 size: 16 residues. V lost 4 bases, J lost 3 bases, and 19 bases lay in between. This CDR3 is CSVAHLPTGGKNIQYF. For the CDR3, the DNA is TGCAGCGTTGCCCACTTACCTACAGGTGGCAAAAACATTCAGTACTTC.

The chain carries TRBV29-1 and TRBJ1-1, with D tentatively TRBD1 (6 bases). Germline assignment: CDR1 SQVTM and CDR2 ANQGSEA. V was shortened by 6 bases and J by 1 base, with 21 bases between the two germline ends. CDR3 length: 16 residues. The CDR3 here is CSVGITNRARNTEAFF. CDR3 sequence (DNA): TGCAGCGTCGGAATAACGAACAGGGCGAGGAACACTGAAGCTTTCTTT.

The V gene is TRBV5-1, the J gene TRBJ2-3, with D hard to call. Trimming removed 4 bases from V and 2 bases from J, with 5 bases in between. This CDR3 comprises 12 residues. Per the germline V gene, CDR1 is SGHRS and CDR2 is YFSETQ. CDR3 sequence: CASSTSTDTQYF. CDR3 in DNA: TGCGCCAGCAGCACGTCCACAGATACGCAGTATTTT.

This clone showed up just once. V and J are TRBV6-1 and TRBJ1-2; no clear D. V was clipped by 2 bases and J by 1 base, with 11 bases between them. Per the germline V gene, CDR1 is MNHNS and CDR2 is SASEGT. The length of the CDR3 is 15 residues. CDR3 protein: CASSEYGKNNYGYTF. The DNA of the CDR3 is TGTGCCAGCAGTGAATACGGCAAAAATAACTATGGCTACACCTTC.